The sequence of this T cell receptor (beta chain) was determined in a study of metastatic and nonmetastatic thyroid tumors. Across the study: Thyroid patients, malignant and benign, had repertoires compared across blood and tumor or nodule tissue.

From germline, CDR1 is LNHDA and CDR2 SQIVND (reference sequence). Trimming removed 7 bases from V and 10 bases from J, with 17 bases in between. The CDR3 spans 14 residues. Study-level points and caveats: TCR beta diversity was reportedly significantly higher in malignant thyroid tumors than benign nodules, in blood and tumor.

Judged by abundance, this clone is medium-sized. Its specificity is not known. No treatment had been given to any patient before thyroid surgery. Authors' analysis steps: Researchers built a distant-metastasis classifier for papillary thyroid cancer that drew on CDR3 differences across clinicopathological groups. With MiXCR, TCRdb called clones anew from the PCR reads. The V and J calls and clone size are TCRdb's, not the authors'. The data hold tens of thousands of clones, with about 18% observed a single time. Sequenced input: blood. The chain has TRBV19 and TRBJ1-6; tentatively, D is TRBD1 (5 bases). The receptor comes from a female donor with papillary thyroid cancer or a benign thyroid nodule (not recorded which). Some clones in this sample may be carry-over from other donors' samples. DNA of the CDR3: TGTGCCAGTACCCCGGACATCCTCGAGTCACCCCTCCACTTT. It translates to CASTPDILESPLHF. Based on the CDR3 plus reference TRBV19 and TRBJ1-6, the full variable domain is DGGITQSPKYLFRKEGQNVTLSCEQNLNHDAMYWYRQDPGQGLRLIYYSQIVNDFQKGDIAEGYSVSREKKESFPLTVTSAQKNPTAFYLCASTPDILESPLHFGNGTRLTVT.